The rows below give T cell receptor beta chains drawn from one sample of a study of blood T cell repertoires in COVID-19. The protocol was immunoSEQ multiplex PCR, while the TCRdb copy is restricted to in-frame clones and leaves out a portion. Found here are some 200,000 clones, around 87% of them singletons; the top ten hold about 1%. The material sequenced was peripheral blood. The receptors derive from a young woman who had recovered from COVID-19. CDR3s include the opening cysteine and the closing phenylalanine or tryptophan. The D gene is left open where the match is weak. A clone size is listed for some rows: how often the clone was seen (once, few, many), or a class if it is expanded.

-	TRBJ2-4	TRBV6-5	TRBD1	TGTGCCAGCAACGACAGGGAAAACATTCAGTACTTC	CASNDRENIQYF
-	TRBJ1-4	TRBV5-1	-	TGCGCCAGCAGCTTGGGCCTTATCTGGGGCGAAAAACTGTTTTTT	CASSLGLIWGEKLFF
-	TRBJ2-1	TRBV19	TRBD2	TGTGCCAGTACTCCTACCCCTCGGACTAGCGGGGGGGCAGGGGAGCAGTTCTTC	CASTPTPRTSGGAGEQFF
many	TRBJ1-1	TRBV6-4	TRBD1	TGTGCCAGCAGTGAACAGGGGGCGACAAGGGGACAGACTTTCTTT	CASSEQGATRGQTFF
-	TRBJ1-1	TRBV2	TRBD1	TGTGCCAGCAGCGGGGACAGGGAAGGGGTTCAGAACACTGAAGCTTTCTTT	CASSGDREGVQNTEAFF
few	TRBJ2-7	TRBV15	-	TGTGCCACCAGCAGAGAAGGCACAGTCTACGAGCAGTACTTC	CATSREGTVYEQYF
-	TRBJ2-1	TRBV19	TRBD2	TGTGCCAGTACCCCTAGCGGGAGGGCCCTCTCCTACAATGAGCAGTTCTTC	CASTPSGRALSYNEQFF
-	TRBJ1-4	TRBV9	TRBD1	TGTGCCAGCAGCGTCGGGACAGAGCTTAATGAAAAACTGTTTTTT	CASSVGTELNEKLFF
few	TRBJ2-7	TRBV5-4	TRBD1	TGTGCCAGCAGCTGGGACAGAAACTACGAGCAGTACTTC	CASSWDRNYEQYF
-	TRBJ2-1	TRBV29-1	TRBD2	TGCAGCGTCGTAGCCGGGAAGCGGGAGCTCCATGAGCAGTTCTTC	CSVVAGKRELHEQFF
-	TRBJ1-3	TRBV7-2	-	TGTGCCAGCAGCTTACTCGGTCCGGCGGCAGGAAACACCATATATTTT	CASSLLGPAAGNTIYF
-	TRBJ2-1	TRBV19	TRBD2	TGTGCCAGTAGTATAGCCCTAGCGGGAGGCCTGTACAATGAGCAGTTCTTC	CASSIALAGGLYNEQFF
-	TRBJ1-5	TRBV18	TRBD1	TGTGCCAGCTCCCCGGGACAGGGGGGGGCTAGCAATCAGCCCCAGCATTTT	CASSPGQGGASNQPQHF
-	TRBJ2-3	TRBV30	TRBD2	TGTGCCTGGAGTGTACGGTGGCGCGGGACTACCTCCACAGATACGCAGTATTTT	CAWSVRWRGTTSTDTQYF
-	TRBJ2-3	TRBV5-3	-	TGTGCCAGAAGTCGAGGCGGGAGCACAGATACGCAGTATTTT	CARSRGGSTDTQYF
-	TRBJ1-2	TRBV6-6	-	TGTGCCAGCAGGGCAGGGCCCTATGGCTACACCTTC	CASRAGPYGYTF
few	TRBJ1-2	TRBV5-1	TRBD1	TGCGCCAGCAGCCAGGACAGGTCCCCTTATGGCTACACCTTC	CASSQDRSPYGYTF
once	TRBJ1-2	TRBV18	-	TGTGCCAGCTCCCCGGACACCTATGGCTACACCTTC	CASSPDTYGYTF
-	TRBJ2-2	TRBV7-2	TRBD2	TGTGCCAGCAGCACCCGAGCGGGACGGACCGGGGAGCTGTTTTTT	CASSTRAGRTGELFF
-	TRBJ1-6	TRBV7-9	-	TGTGCCAGCAGCCTCGGGGGGGGAACTATGACTTGGAATTCACCCCTCCACTTT	CASSLGGGTMTWNSPLHF
-	TRBJ2-1	TRBV19	-	TGTGCCAGTACTCTGCACGAGGGAGGCTACAATGAGCAGTTCTTC	CASTLHEGGYNEQFF
-	TRBJ2-1	TRBV9	-	TGTGCCAGCAGCGCCGGACTCAACCCGTCCTACAATGAGCAGTTCTTC	CASSAGLNPSYNEQFF
-	TRBJ1-2	TRBV28	TRBD1	TGTGCCAGCAGAGAAATACAGGGGGCTAACTATGGCTACACCTTC	CASREIQGANYGYTF
-	TRBJ1-2	TRBV4-1	TRBD1	TGCGCCAGCAGCCAAGATACGGGACAGGGGAGCTATGGCTACACCTTC	CASSQDTGQGSYGYTF
-	TRBJ1-2	TRBV30	TRBD1	TGTGCCTGGAGTGCGACAGGGGCAGGTGGCTACACCTTC	CAWSATGAGGYTF
-	TRBJ2-7	TRBV19	-	TGTGCCAGTAGTATGGGGAGTTACGAGCAGTACTTC	CASSMGSYEQYF
-	TRBJ1-6	TRBV5-4	TRBD1	TGTGCCAGCAGCCGAGGACAGGTCCGATATAATTCACCCCTCCACTTT	CASSRGQVRYNSPLHF
-	TRBJ2-3	TRBV9	-	TGTGCCAGCAGCGAAGAGGGTAGGAAAACAGATACGCAGTATTTT	CASSEEGRKTDTQYF
-	TRBJ2-5	TRBV5-6	TRBD1	TGTGCCAGCACCACTCGGACAGGGGACCAAGAGACCCAGTACTTC	CASTTRTGDQETQYF
-	TRBJ2-1	TRBV28	-	TGTGCCAGCAGTTTATATGGGCAAGTGCAGTTCTTC	CASSLYGQVQFF
-	TRBJ1-1	TRBV6-2/TRBV6-3	TRBD1	TGTGCCAGCAGTTACGGGATTGGACAGGGTGAAGCTTTCTTT	CASSYGIGQGEAFF
-	TRBJ2-2	TRBV7-3	-	TGTGCCAGCAGCCCCAGACTAGGAAACACCGGGGAGCTGTTTTTT	CASSPRLGNTGELFF
-	TRBJ1-1	TRBV18	-	TGTGCCAGCTCACCAGGGCTTAGCACTGAAGCTTTCTTT	CASSPGLSTEAFF
-	TRBJ2-5	TRBV15	TRBD1	TGTGCCACCAGCAGAGATGCAGGGGGAGAGACCCAGTACTTC	CATSRDAGGETQYF
-	TRBJ1-3	TRBV9	TRBD1	TGTGCCAGCAGCGGACAGGGGAATTCTGGAAACACCATATATTTT	CASSGQGNSGNTIYF
-	TRBJ2-3	TRBV28	-	TGTGCCAGCAGTCCACAGGGAACAGATACGCAGTATTTT	CASSPQGTDTQYF
-	TRBJ2-3	TRBV7-7	-	TGTGCTAGCAGCCCTACAGGGACAGATACGCAGTATTTT	CASSPTGTDTQYF
-	TRBJ2-1	TRBV2	TRBD2	TGTGCCAGCAGTGACCCGGGACTAGTTGAGGATAATGAGCAGTTCTTC	CASSDPGLVEDNEQFF
once	TRBJ1-1	TRBV19	TRBD1	TGTGCCAGTAGGACTCCGGGACAGGGCACTGAAGCTTTCTTT	CASRTPGQGTEAFF
-	TRBJ1-2	TRBV9	-	TGTGCCAGCAGCGTATCCGGGGAGAATAGGAAGGATGGCTACACCTTC	CASSVSGENRKDGYTF
-	TRBJ2-1	TRBV29-1	-	TGCAGCGTTGGGGCGGGGCTTGGGCAGTTCTTC	CSVGAGLGQFF
-	TRBJ2-2	TRBV19	-	TGTGCCAGTAGACCCCCTACCACCGGGGAGCTGTTTTTT	CASRPPTTGELFF